Listed here is a single TCR beta chain. The record originates from a study of blood T cell repertoires in COVID-19. Background on the study: Samples came from the United States, Italy and Spain, spanning acute and convalescent COVID-19. T cells, B-cell-depleted T cells, or PBMCs supplied cDNA or gDNA.

The CDR3 has 15 residues. Germline assignment: CDR1 SGHRS and CDR2 YFSETQ. Trimming removed 0 bases from V and 2 bases from J; junction bases left unmatched: 5. How the authors handled the data: Nucleated cell number was recorded as an estimate derived from reference gene primer amplification. TCRdb's table, derived via immunoSEQ multiplex PCR, lists solely in-frame clones and lacks some. That table supplies the V and J calls and clone size; D and trimming were determined from the DNA. The sample lists approximately 150,000 clones, approximately 89% seen once, with about 1.6% in the top ten. The TCR sequence derives from a human donor in a cohort sampled during active COVID-19. Sample: peripheral blood. J is TRBJ2-7 and V is TRBV5-1; 7 nucleotides match TRBD1. CDR3 sequence (DNA): TGCGCCAGCAGCTTGGAAGGGGGCGGTCCCTACGAGCAGTACTTC. Translation: CASSLEGGGPYEQYF.